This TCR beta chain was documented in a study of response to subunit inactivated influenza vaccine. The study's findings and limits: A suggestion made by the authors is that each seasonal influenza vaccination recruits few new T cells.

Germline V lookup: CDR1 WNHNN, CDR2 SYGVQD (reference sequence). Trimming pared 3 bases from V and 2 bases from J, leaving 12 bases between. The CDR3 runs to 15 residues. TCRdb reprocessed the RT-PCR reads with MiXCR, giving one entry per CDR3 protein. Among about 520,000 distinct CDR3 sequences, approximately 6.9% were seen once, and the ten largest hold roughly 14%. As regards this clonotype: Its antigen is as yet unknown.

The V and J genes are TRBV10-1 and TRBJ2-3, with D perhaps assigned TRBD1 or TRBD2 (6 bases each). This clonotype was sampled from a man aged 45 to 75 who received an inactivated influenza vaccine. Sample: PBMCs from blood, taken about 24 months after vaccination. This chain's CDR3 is CASSDRGLDTDTQYF. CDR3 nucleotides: TGCGCCAGCAGTGACCGGGGGCTGGACACAGATACGCAGTATTTT.